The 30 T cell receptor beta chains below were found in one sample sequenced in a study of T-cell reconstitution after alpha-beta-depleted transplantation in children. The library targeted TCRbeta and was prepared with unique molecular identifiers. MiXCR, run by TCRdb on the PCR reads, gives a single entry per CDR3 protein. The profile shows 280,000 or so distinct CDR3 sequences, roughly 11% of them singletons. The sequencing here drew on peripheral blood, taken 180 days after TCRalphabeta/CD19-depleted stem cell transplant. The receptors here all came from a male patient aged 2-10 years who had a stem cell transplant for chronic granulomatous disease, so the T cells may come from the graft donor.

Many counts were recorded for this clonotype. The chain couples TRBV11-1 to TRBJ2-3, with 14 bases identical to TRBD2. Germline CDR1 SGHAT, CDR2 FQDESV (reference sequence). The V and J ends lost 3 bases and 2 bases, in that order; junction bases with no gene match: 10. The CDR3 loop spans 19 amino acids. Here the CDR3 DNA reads TGTGCCAGCAGCTTTTTAGGGACTAGCGGGAGTTCTCCCACAGATACGCAGTATTTT. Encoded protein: CASSFLGTSGSSPTDTQYF.

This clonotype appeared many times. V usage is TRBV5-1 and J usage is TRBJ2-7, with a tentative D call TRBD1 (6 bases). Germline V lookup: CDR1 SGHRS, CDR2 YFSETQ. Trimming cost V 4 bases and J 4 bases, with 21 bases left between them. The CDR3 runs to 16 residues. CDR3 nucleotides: TGCGCCAGCAGCCACGGCGCTGCAGGGGCCAATTACGAGCAGTACTTC. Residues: CASSHGAAGANYEQYF.

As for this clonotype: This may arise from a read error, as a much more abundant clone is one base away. The CDR3 region is CASSLRTSLTRELFF. Written as DNA, the CDR3 is TGTGCCAGCAGTTTGAGGACTAGTCTTACCAGGGAGCTGTTTTTT. J is TRBJ2-2 and V is TRBV28, with 7 bases identical to TRBD2. The CDR3 length is 15 residues. Germline loops: CDR1 MDHEN, CDR2 SYDVKM. V gave up 3 bases and J gave up 9 bases; unmatched junction bases: 10. Full variable domain (outside the CDR3, taken from reference TRBV28 and TRBJ2-2): DVKVTQSSRYLVKRTGEKVFLECVQDMDHENMFWYRQDPGLGLRLIYFSYDVKMKEKGDIPEGYSVSREKKERFSLILESASTNQTSMYLCASSLRTSLTRELFFGEGSRLTVL.

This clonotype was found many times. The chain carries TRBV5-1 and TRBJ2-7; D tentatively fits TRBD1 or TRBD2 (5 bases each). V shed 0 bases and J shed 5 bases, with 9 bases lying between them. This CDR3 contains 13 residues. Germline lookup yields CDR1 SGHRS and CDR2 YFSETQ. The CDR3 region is CASSLEGPNEQYF. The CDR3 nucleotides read TGCGCCAGCAGCTTGGAGGGACCAAACGAGCAGTACTTC.

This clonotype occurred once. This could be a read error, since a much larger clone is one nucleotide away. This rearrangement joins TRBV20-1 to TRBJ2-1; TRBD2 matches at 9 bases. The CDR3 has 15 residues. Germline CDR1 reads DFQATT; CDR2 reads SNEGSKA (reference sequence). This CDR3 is CSARDRTSAYNEHFF. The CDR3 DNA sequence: TGCAGTGCTAGAGACCGGACTAGCGCCTACAATGAGCATTTCTTC.

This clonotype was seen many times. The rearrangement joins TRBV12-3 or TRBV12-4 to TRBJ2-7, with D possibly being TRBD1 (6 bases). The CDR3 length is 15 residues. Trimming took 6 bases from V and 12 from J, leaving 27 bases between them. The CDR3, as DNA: TGTGCCAGCAGCTCAATTACAAGTACAAGGGGGTCTACGTACTTC. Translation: CASSSITSTRGSTYF.

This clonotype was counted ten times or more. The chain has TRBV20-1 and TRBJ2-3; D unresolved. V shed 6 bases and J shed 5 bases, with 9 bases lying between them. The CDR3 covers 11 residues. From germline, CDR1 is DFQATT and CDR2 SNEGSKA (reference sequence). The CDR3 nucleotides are TGCAGTGCCATGGCTGGAGATACGCAGTATTTT. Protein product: CSAMAGDTQYF.

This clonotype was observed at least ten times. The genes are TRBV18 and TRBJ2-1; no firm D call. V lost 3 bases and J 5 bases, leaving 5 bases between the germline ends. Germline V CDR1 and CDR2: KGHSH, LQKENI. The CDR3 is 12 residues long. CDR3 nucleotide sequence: TGTGCCAGCTCACCCGGAAACAATGAGCAGTTCTTC. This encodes CASSPGNNEQFF.

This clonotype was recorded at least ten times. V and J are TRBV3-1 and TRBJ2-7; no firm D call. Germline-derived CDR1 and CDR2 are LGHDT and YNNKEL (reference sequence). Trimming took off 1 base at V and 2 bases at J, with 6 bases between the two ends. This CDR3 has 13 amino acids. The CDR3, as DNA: TGTGCCAGCAGCCAAGGGCTTACCTACGAGCAGTACTTC. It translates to CASSQGLTYEQYF.

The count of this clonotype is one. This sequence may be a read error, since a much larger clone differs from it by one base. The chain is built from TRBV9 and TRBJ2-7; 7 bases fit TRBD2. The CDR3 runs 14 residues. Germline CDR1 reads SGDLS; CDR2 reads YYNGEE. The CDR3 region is CASSVRGLTYEQCF. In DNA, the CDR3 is TGTGCCAGCAGCGTAAGGGGACTAACCTACGAGCAGTGCTTC.

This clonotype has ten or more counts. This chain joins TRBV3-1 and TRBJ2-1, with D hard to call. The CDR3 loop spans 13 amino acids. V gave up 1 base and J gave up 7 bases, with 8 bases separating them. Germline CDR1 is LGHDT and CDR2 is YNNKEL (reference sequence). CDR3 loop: CASSQASPNEQFF. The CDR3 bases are TGTGCCAGCAGCCAAGCTAGTCCGAATGAGCAGTTCTTC.

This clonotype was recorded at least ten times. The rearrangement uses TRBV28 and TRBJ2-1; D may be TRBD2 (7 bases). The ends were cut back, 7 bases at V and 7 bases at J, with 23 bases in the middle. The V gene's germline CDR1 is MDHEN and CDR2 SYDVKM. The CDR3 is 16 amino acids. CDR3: CASTRLGGGSWNEQFF. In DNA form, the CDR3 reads TGTGCCAGCACCCGCTTAGGGGGGGGGTCGTGGAATGAGCAGTTCTTC.

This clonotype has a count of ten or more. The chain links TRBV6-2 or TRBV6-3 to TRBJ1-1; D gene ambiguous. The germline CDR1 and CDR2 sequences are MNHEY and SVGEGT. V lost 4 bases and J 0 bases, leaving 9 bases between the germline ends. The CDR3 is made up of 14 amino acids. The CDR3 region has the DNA TGTGCCAGCAGTTTCACTGCTCTGAACACTGAAGCTTTCTTT. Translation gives CASSFTALNTEAFF.

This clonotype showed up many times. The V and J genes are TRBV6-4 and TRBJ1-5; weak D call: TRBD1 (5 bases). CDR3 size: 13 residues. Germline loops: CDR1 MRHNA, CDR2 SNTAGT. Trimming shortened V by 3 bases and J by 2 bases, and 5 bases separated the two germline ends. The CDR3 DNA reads TGTGCCAGCAGTGAACAGGGCAATCAGCCCCAGCATTTT. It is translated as CASSEQGNQPQHF.

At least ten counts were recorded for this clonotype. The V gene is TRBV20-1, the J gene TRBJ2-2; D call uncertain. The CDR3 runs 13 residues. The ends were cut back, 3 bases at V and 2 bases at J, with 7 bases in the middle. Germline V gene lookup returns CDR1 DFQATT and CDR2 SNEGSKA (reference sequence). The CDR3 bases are TGCAGTGCTAGTACTAAAAACACCGGGGAGCTGTTTTTT. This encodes CSASTKNTGELFF.

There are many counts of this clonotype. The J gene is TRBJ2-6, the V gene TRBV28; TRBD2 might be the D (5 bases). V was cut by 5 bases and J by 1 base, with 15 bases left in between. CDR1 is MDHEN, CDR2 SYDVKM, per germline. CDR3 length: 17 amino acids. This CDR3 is CASSPGRGRSGANVLTF. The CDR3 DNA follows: TGTGCCAGCAGTCCCGGCCGGGGTAGGTCTGGGGCCAACGTCCTGACTTTC.

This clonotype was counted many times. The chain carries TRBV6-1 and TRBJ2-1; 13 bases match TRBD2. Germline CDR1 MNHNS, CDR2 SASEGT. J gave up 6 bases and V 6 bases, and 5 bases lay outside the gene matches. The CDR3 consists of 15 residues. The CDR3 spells CASRVLAGGSNEQFF. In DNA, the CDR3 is TGTGCCAGCAGGGTACTAGCGGGAGGGTCCAATGAGCAGTTCTTC.

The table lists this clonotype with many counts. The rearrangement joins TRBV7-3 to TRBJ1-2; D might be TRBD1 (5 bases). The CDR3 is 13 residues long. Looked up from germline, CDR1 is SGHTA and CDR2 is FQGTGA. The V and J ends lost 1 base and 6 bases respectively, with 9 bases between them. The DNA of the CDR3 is TGTGCCAGCAGCTTAAAAGGGACGGATGGCTACACCTTC. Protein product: CASSLKGTDGYTF.

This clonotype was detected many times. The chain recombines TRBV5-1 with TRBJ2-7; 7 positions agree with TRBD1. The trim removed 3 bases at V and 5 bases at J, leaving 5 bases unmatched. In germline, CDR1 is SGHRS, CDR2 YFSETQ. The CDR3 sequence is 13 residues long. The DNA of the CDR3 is TGCGCCAGCAGCTCCACAGGGGTCAACGAGCAGTACTTC. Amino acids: CASSSTGVNEQYF. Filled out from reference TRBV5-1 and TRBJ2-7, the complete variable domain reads KAGVTQTPRYLIKTRGQQVTLSCSPISGHRSVSWYQQTPGQGLQFLFEYFSETQRNKGNFPGRFSGRQFSNSRSEMNVSTLELGDSALYLCASSSTGVNEQYFGPGTRLTVT.

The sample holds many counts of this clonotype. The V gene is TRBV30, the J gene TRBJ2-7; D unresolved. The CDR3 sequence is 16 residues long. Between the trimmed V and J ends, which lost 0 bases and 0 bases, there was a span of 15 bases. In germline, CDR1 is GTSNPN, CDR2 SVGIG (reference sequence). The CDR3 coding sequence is TGTGCCTGGAGTGTTCACCACCCTTCCTCCTCCTACGAGCAGTACTTC. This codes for CAWSVHHPSSSYEQYF.

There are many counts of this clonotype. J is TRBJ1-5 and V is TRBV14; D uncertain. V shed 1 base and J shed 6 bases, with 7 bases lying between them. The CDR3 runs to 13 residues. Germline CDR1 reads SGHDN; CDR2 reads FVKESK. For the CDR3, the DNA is TGTGCCAGCAGCCAAGGGATGCGTCAGCCCCAGCATTTT. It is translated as CASSQGMRQPQHF.

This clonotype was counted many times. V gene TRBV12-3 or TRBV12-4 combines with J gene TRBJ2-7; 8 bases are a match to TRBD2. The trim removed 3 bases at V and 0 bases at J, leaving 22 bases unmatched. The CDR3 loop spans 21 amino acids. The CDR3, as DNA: TGTGCCAGCAGTTTCCTTGTGACAGCGGGAGCTAAGAGGAAGTTCTCCTACGAGCAGTACTTC. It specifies CASSFLVTAGAKRKFSYEQYF.

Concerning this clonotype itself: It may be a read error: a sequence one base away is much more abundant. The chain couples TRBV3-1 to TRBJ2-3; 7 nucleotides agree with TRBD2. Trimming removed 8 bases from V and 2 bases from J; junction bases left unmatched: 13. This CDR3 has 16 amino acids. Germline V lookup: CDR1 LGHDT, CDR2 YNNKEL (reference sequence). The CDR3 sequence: CASGPWGGEVTDTQYF. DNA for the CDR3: TGTGCCAGCGGCCCCTGGGGAGGGGAGGTCACAGATACGCAGTATTTT.

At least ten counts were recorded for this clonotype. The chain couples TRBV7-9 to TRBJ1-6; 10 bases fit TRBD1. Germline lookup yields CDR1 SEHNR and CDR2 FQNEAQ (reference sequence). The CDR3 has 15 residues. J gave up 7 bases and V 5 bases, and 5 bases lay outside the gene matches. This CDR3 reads CASSLPGQGNSPLHF. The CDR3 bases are TGTGCCAGCAGCCTACCGGGACAGGGGAATTCACCCCTCCACTTT.

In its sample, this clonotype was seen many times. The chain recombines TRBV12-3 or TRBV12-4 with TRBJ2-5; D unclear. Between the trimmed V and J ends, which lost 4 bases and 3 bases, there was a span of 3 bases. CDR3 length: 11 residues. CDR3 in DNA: TGTGCCAGCAGTTACGAAGAGACCCAGTACTTC. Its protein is CASSYEETQYF.

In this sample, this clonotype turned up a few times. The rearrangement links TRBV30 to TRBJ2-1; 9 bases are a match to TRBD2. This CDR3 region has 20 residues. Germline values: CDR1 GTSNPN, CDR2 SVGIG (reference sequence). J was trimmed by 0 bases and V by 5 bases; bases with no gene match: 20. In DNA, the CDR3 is TGTGCCTGGGCAGGGTCGCGAGGGTGGCGGGAGGGGATCTCCTACAATGAGCAGTTCTTC. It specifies CAWAGSRGWREGISYNEQFF.

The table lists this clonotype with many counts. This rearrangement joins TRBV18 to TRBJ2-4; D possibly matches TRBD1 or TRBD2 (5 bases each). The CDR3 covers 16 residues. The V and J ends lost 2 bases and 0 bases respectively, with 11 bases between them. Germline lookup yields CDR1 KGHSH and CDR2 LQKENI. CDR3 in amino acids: CASSPRGALAKNIQYF. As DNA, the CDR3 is TGTGCCAGCTCACCAAGAGGGGCGTTAGCCAAAAACATTCAGTACTTC.

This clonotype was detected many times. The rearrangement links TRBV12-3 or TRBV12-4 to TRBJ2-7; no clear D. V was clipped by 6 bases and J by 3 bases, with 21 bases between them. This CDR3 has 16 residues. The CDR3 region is CASSRQTSETFYEQYF. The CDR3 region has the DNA TGTGCCAGCAGCCGCCAAACCAGTGAGACCTTCTACGAGCAGTACTTC.

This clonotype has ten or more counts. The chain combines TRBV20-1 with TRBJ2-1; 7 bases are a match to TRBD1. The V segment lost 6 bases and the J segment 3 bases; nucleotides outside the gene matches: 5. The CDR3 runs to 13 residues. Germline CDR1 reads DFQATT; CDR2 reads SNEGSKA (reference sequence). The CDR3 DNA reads TGCAGTGCCGAGACAGGGCTCTACAATGAGCAGTTCTTC. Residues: CSAETGLYNEQFF.

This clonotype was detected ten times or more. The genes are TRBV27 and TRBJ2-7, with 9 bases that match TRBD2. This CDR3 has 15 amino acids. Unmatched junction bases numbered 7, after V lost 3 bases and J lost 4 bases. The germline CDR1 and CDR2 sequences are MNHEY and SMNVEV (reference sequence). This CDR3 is CASSFRGGREYEQYF. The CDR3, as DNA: TGTGCCAGCAGTTTCCGGGGCGGGAGGGAGTACGAGCAGTACTTC.